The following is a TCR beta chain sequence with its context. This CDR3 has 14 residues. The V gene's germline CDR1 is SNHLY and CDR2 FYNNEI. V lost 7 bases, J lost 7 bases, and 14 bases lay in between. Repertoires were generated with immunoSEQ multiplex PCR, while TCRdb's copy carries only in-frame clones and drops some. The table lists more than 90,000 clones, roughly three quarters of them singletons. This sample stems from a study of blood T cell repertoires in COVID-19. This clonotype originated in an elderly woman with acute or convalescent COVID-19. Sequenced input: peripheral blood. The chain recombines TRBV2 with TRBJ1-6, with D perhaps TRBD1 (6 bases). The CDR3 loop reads CASTPRGWNSPLHF. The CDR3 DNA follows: TGTGCCAGCACTCCAAGGGGGTGGAATTCACCCCTCCACTTT.